This TCR beta chain was identified during a study of T cell repertoires in cytomegalovirus infection. Each CDR3 protein is one row after TCRdb ran MiXCR on the reads. Among about 310,000 distinct CDR3 sequences listed, roughly 25% were seen once. The CDR3 extends over 13 amino acids. The V and J ends lost 1 base and 4 bases respectively, with 8 bases between them. The germline V gene has CDR1 SEHNR and CDR2 FQNEAQ (reference sequence). This clonotype appeared many times. Its matching antigen is unknown. The receptor's source is a human donor in good health (CMV status not recorded). Some clones in this sample may be carry-over from other donors' samples. Sequencing was performed on cultured PBMCs, taken from culture after CMV antigen stimulation. The V call is TRBV7-9, the J call TRBJ2-7; no clear D. CDR3 amino acids: CASSLGGGYEQYF. CDR3 in DNA: TGTGCCAGCAGCTTAGGTGGCGGATACGAGCAGTACTTC. Complete variable domain (other parts from reference TRBV7-9 and TRBJ2-7): DTGVSQNPRHKITKRGQNVTFRCDPISEHNRLYWYRQTLGQGPEFLTYFQNEAQLEKSRLLSDRFSAERPKGSFSTLEIQRTEQGDSAMYLCASSLGGGYEQYFGPGTRLTVT.